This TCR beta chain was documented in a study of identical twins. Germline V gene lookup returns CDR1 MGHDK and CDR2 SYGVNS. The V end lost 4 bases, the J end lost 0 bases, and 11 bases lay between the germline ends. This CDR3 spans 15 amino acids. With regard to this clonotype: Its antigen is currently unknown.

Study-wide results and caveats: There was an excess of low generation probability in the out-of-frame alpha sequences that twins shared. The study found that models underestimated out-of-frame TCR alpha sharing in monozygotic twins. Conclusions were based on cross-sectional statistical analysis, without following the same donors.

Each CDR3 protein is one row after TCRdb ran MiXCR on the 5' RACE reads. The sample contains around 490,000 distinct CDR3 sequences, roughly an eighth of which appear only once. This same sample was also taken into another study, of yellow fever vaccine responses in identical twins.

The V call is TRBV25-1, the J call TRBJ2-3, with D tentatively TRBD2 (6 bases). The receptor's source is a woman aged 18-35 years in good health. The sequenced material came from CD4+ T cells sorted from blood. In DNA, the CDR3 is TGTGCCAGCAGTGCGGGACTTCTCAGCACAGATACGCAGTATTTT. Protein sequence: CASSAGLLSTDTQYF.